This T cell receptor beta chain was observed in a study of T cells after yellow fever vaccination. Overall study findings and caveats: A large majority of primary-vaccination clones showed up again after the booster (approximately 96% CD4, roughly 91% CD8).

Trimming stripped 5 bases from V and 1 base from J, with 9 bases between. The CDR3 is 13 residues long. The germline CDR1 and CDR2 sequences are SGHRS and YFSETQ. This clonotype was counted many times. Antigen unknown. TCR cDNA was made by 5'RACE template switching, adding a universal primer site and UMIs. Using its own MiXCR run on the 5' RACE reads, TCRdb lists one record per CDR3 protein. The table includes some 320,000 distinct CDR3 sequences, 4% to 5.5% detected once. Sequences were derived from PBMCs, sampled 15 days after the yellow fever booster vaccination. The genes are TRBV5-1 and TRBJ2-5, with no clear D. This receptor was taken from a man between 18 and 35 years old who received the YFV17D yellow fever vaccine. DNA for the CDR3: TGCGCCAGCAGGCAGCAAGGCCAAGAGACCCAGTACTTC. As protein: CASRQQGQETQYF.